These T cell receptor beta chains were read from a single sample in a study of shared clonotypes between healthy human individuals. Only in-frame clones appear in the TCRdb table, and some are missing; sequencing was by immunoSEQ multiplex PCR. The repertoire holds some 790,000 clones, approximately 72% seen once, with over 1.5% in the top ten. Sequencing was carried out using memory CD4+ T cells sorted from blood. Every receptor here comes from a woman in her twenties or thirties in good health. CDR3s include the opening cysteine and the closing phenylalanine or tryptophan. The order of the fields is J gene, clone size, D gene, V gene, CDR3 DNA, CDR3 protein. The D gene is left open where the match is weak. Size is omitted from some rows. Given values are once, few, many or a class for expanded clones.

j_gene: TRBJ2-2; abundance: NA; d_gene: NA; v_gene: TRBV28; CDR3nt: TGTGCCAGCAGTCTCCACAGAGGTGCCGGGGAGCTGTTTTTT; CDR3aa: CASSLHRGAGELFF
j_gene: TRBJ1-3; abundance: NA; d_gene: NA; v_gene: TRBV28; CDR3nt: TGTGCCAGCACTGACTCTGGAAACACCATATATTTT; CDR3aa: CASTDSGNTIYF
j_gene: TRBJ2-7; abundance: NA; d_gene: TRBD2; v_gene: TRBV15; CDR3nt: TGTGCCACCAGCAGAGATCGGGCTAGCGGGAGTACCGCCTACGAGCAGTACTTC; CDR3aa: CATSRDRASGSTAYEQYF
j_gene: TRBJ1-4; abundance: NA; d_gene: TRBD1; v_gene: TRBV5-1; CDR3nt: TGCGCCAGCAGCGTGGCCCCAGGGGGAGGGGAAAAACTGTTTTTT; CDR3aa: CASSVAPGGGEKLFF
j_gene: TRBJ1-2; abundance: few; d_gene: TRBD1; v_gene: TRBV5-1; CDR3nt: TGCGCCAGCAGCCCCGGGACAGGGAATGGCTACACCTTC; CDR3aa: CASSPGTGNGYTF
j_gene: TRBJ2-7; abundance: NA; d_gene: NA; v_gene: TRBV1; CDR3nt: TGCACCAGCAGCCCGACTAGCGGGCCGCTTTACGAGCAGTACTTC; CDR3aa: CTSSPTSGPLYEQYF
j_gene: TRBJ2-1; abundance: NA; d_gene: NA; v_gene: TRBV11-2; CDR3nt: TGTGCCAGCAGCTTAGATCTGGGAACTAGCAGATACAATGAGCAGTTCTTC; CDR3aa: CASSLDLGTSRYNEQFF
j_gene: TRBJ1-1; abundance: NA; d_gene: NA; v_gene: TRBV7-8; CDR3nt: TGTGCCAGCAGCTTAGATAGGGCTGAAGCTTTCTTT; CDR3aa: CASSLDRAEAFF
j_gene: TRBJ1-4; abundance: NA; d_gene: TRBD1; v_gene: TRBV5-1; CDR3nt: TGCGCCAGCAGCTTGCGGGGAGACAGGGTCAATGAAAAACTGTTTTTT; CDR3aa: CASSLRGDRVNEKLFF
j_gene: TRBJ2-3; abundance: NA; d_gene: NA; v_gene: TRBV2; CDR3nt: TGTGCCAGCGGTGGGGGGGCTAGCACAGATACGCAGTATTTT; CDR3aa: CASGGGASTDTQYF
j_gene: TRBJ2-7; abundance: NA; d_gene: TRBD2; v_gene: TRBV6-6; CDR3nt: TGTGCCAGCAGACGACTAGCGGGAGACAACTACGAGCAGTACTTC; CDR3aa: CASRRLAGDNYEQYF
j_gene: TRBJ2-6; abundance: NA; d_gene: TRBD2; v_gene: TRBV18; CDR3nt: TGTGCCAGCTCACCCAGACTAGCGGGAAGCTCTGGGGCCAACGTCCTGACTTTC; CDR3aa: CASSPRLAGSSGANVLTF
j_gene: TRBJ2-1; abundance: NA; d_gene: NA; v_gene: TRBV27; CDR3nt: TGTGCCAGCAGTCCTACCTTCGGCGGGCCGAATGAGCAGTTCTTC; CDR3aa: CASSPTFGGPNEQFF
j_gene: TRBJ1-2; abundance: few; d_gene: NA; v_gene: TRBV27; CDR3nt: TGTGCCAGCAGGGACGGGTTCTACGGTGGCTACACCTTC; CDR3aa: CASRDGFYGGYTF
j_gene: TRBJ2-7; abundance: few; d_gene: NA; v_gene: TRBV18; CDR3nt: TGTGCCAGCTCAGACCTTAGAGACCGGCTACCTTACGAGCAGTACTTC; CDR3aa: CASSDLRDRLPYEQYF
j_gene: TRBJ1-5; abundance: many; d_gene: NA; v_gene: TRBV27; CDR3nt: TGTGCCAGCAGTTTAGATGGTACTTCCCCTGCTCAGCCCCAGCATTTT; CDR3aa: CASSLDGTSPAQPQHF
j_gene: TRBJ2-6; abundance: NA; d_gene: NA; v_gene: TRBV19; CDR3nt: TGTGCCAGTAGTGCCCACAGCTCTGGGGCCAACGTCCTGACTTTC; CDR3aa: CASSAHSSGANVLTF
j_gene: TRBJ2-7; abundance: many; d_gene: NA; v_gene: TRBV7-9; CDR3nt: TGTGCCAGCAGCTTAGCGCTTGCCGAGCAGTACTTC; CDR3aa: CASSLALAEQYF
j_gene: TRBJ2-3; abundance: NA; d_gene: NA; v_gene: TRBV9; CDR3nt: TGTGCCAGCAGCGCAAATATAGGGAGCACAGATACGCAGTATTTT; CDR3aa: CASSANIGSTDTQYF
j_gene: TRBJ1-1; abundance: once; d_gene: NA; v_gene: TRBV5-4; CDR3nt: TGTGCCAGCAGCTCCGCCGCCCAGACAGAAAACACTGAAGCTTTCTTT; CDR3aa: CASSSAAQTENTEAFF
j_gene: TRBJ1-5; abundance: few; d_gene: TRBD1; v_gene: TRBV7-9; CDR3nt: TGTGCCAGCAGCGGAGGGGGCCGCAGCAATCAGCCCCAGCATTTT; CDR3aa: CASSGGGRSNQPQHF
j_gene: TRBJ2-7; abundance: once; d_gene: TRBD2; v_gene: TRBV10-3; CDR3nt: TGTGCCACGGGACTAGCGGGATCGGGTGAGCAGTACTTC; CDR3aa: CATGLAGSGEQYF
j_gene: TRBJ1-4; abundance: many; d_gene: NA; v_gene: TRBV19; CDR3nt: TGTGCCAGTAGTATCGGTGAGGTGGCCATGGGTGAAAAACTGTTTTTT; CDR3aa: CASSIGEVAMGEKLFF
j_gene: TRBJ2-7; abundance: few; d_gene: NA; v_gene: TRBV6-6; CDR3nt: TGTGCCAGCAGTTACCAGGGGAAGGACGAGCAGTACTTC; CDR3aa: CASSYQGKDEQYF
j_gene: TRBJ2-3; abundance: NA; d_gene: TRBD2; v_gene: TRBV5-1; CDR3nt: TGCGCCAGCACCAGCGGGAGTGGAACAGATACGCAGTATTTT; CDR3aa: CASTSGSGTDTQYF
j_gene: TRBJ2-7; abundance: NA; d_gene: NA; v_gene: TRBV5-4; CDR3nt: TGTGCCAGCAGCTCCCCGGGACCTGACTACGAGCAGTACTTC; CDR3aa: CASSSPGPDYEQYF
j_gene: TRBJ2-2; abundance: NA; d_gene: NA; v_gene: TRBV5-1; CDR3nt: TGCGCCAGCAGCTTGGTTGGACTCAAGGACACCGGGGAGCTGTTTTTT; CDR3aa: CASSLVGLKDTGELFF
j_gene: TRBJ2-3; abundance: once; d_gene: TRBD2; v_gene: TRBV13; CDR3nt: TGTGCCAGCAGCTTTCTAGCGGGACCTCATAGCACAGATACGCAGTATTTT; CDR3aa: CASSFLAGPHSTDTQYF
j_gene: TRBJ2-1; abundance: NA; d_gene: NA; v_gene: TRBV4-2; CDR3nt: TGTGCCAGCAGCCCAGGTTTAGGGATCGACTACAATGAGCAGTTCTTC; CDR3aa: CASSPGLGIDYNEQFF
j_gene: TRBJ1-3; abundance: few; d_gene: NA; v_gene: TRBV6-5; CDR3nt: TGTGCCAGCAGACCTCAGGGGTTTGGAAACACCATATATTTT; CDR3aa: CASRPQGFGNTIYF
j_gene: TRBJ2-1; abundance: once; d_gene: NA; v_gene: TRBV4-2; CDR3nt: TGTGCCAGCAGCCAAGATCGCGGGGCTTTGTACAATGAGCAGTTCTTC; CDR3aa: CASSQDRGALYNEQFF
j_gene: TRBJ2-7; abundance: few; d_gene: NA; v_gene: TRBV19; CDR3nt: TGTGCCAGTAGTATCCAACACCGACAGTTCTACGAGCAGTACTTC; CDR3aa: CASSIQHRQFYEQYF
j_gene: TRBJ2-1; abundance: NA; d_gene: NA; v_gene: TRBV11-2; CDR3nt: TGTGCCAGCAGTCTGGCGGGAAGCTCCTACAATGAGCAGTTCTTC; CDR3aa: CASSLAGSSYNEQFF
j_gene: TRBJ2-1; abundance: NA; d_gene: TRBD1; v_gene: TRBV28; CDR3nt: TGTGCCACTCTGGACAGGGACATCGGTGAGCAGTTCTTC; CDR3aa: CATLDRDIGEQFF
j_gene: TRBJ2-3; abundance: NA; d_gene: NA; v_gene: TRBV7-2; CDR3nt: TGTGCCAGCAGATGGACGAGCACAGATACGCAGTATTTT; CDR3aa: CASRWTSTDTQYF